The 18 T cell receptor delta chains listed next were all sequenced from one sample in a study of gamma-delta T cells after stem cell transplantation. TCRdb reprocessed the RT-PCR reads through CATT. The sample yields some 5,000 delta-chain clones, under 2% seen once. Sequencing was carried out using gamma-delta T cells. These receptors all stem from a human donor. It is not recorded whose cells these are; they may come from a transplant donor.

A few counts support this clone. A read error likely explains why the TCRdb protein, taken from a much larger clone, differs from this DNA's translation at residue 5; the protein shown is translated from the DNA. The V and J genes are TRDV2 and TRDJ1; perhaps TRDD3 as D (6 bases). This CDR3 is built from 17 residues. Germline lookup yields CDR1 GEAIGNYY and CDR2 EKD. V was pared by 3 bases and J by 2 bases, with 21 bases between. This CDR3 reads CACDAVGGKTDTDKLIF. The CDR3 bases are TGTGCCTGTGACGCCGTTGGGGGGAAAACGGATACCGATAAACTCATCTTT.

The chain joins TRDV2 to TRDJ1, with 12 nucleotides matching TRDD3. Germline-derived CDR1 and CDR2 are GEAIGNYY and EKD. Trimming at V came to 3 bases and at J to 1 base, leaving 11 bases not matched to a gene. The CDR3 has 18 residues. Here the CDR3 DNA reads TGTGCCTGTGACGCCGTACTGGGGGATACTGACGGCACCGATAAACTCATCTTT. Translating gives CACDAVLGDTDGTDKLIF.

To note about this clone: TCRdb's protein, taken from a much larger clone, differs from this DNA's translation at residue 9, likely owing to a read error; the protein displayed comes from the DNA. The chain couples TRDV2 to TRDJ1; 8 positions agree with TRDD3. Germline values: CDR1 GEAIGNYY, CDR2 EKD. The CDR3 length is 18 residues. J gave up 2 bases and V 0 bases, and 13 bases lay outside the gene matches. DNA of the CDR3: TGTGCCTGTGACACCTTAAACCTGAGGGATACGCAAACCGATAAACTCATCTTT. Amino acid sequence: CACDTLNLRDTQTDKLIF.

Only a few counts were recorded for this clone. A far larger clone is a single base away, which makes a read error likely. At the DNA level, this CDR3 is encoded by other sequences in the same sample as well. The CDR3: CACDTLSGYTDKLIF. Written as DNA, the CDR3 is TGTGCCTGTGACACTCTATCCGGTTACACCGATAAACTCATCTTT. The V gene is TRDV2, the J gene TRDJ1, with D unclear. This CDR3 has 15 residues. Germline-derived CDR1 and CDR2 are GEAIGNYY and EKD. Trimming pared 1 base from V and 0 bases from J, leaving 11 bases between.

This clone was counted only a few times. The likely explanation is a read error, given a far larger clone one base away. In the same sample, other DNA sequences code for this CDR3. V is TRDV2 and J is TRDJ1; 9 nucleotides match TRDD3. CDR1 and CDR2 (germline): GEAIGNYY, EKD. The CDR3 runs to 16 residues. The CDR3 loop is CACDLLGDFNTDKLIF. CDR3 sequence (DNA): TGTGCCTGTGACTTACTGGGGGACTTCAACACCGACAAACTCATCTTT.

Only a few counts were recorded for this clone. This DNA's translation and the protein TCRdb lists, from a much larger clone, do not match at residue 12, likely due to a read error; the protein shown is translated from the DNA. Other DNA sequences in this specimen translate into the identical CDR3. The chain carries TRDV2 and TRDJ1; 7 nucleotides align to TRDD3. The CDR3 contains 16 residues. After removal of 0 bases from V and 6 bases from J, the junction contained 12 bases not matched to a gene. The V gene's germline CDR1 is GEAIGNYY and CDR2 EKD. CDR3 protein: CACDTLSGGSTNKLIF. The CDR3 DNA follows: TGTGCCTGTGACACCTTATCTGGGGGGTCAACCAATAAACTCATCTTT.

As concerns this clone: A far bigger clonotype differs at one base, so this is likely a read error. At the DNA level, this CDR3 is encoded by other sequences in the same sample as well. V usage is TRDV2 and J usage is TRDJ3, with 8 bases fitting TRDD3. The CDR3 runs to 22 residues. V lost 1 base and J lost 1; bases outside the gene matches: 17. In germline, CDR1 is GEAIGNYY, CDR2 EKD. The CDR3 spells CACDTVEYTGGAASWDTRQMFF. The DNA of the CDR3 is TGTGCCTGTGACACGGTTGAGTATACTGGGGGTGCCGCGTCCTGGGACACCCGACAGATGTTTTTC.

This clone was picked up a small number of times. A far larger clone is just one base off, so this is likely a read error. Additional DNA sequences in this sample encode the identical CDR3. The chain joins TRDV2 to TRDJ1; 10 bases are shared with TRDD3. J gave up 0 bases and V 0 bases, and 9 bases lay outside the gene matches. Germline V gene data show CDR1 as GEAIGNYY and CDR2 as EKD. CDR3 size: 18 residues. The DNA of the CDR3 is TGTGCCTGTGACACCGTTTCGACGGGGGGATACGACACCGATAAACTCATCTTT. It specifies CACDTVSTGGYDTDKLIF.

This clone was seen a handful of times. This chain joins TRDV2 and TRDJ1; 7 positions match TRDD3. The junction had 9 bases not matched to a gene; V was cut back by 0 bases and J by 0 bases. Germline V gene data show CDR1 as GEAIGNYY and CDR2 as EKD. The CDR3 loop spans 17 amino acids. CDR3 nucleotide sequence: TGTGCCTGTGACACCTTAGTTCTGGGGGTTGACACCGATAAACTCATCTTT. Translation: CACDTLVLGVDTDKLIF.

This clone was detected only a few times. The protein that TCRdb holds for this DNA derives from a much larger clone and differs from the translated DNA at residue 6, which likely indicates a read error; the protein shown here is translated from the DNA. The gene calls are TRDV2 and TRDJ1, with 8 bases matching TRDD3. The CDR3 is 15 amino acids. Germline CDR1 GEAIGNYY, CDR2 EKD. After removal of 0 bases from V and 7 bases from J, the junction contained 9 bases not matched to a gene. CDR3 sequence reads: CACDTLGRDTGKLIF. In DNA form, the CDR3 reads TGTGCCTGTGACACCCTCGGGCGGGATACGGGTAAACTCATCTTT.

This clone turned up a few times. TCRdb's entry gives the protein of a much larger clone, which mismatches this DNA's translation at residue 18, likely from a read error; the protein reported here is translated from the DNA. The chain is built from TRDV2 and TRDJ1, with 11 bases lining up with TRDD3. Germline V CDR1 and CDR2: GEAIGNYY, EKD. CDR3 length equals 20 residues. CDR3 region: CACDTQGLGDTRRETDKPIF. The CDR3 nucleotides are TGTGCCTGTGACACCCAGGGGTTGGGGGATACGCGGAGGGAAACCGATAAACCCATCTTT.

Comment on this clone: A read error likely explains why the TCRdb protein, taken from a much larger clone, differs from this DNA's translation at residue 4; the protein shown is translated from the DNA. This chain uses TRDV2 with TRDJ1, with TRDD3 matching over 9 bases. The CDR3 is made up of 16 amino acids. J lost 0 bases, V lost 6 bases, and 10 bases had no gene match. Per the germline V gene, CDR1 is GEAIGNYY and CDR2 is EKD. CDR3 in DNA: TGTGCCTGTAACCCCCTACTGGGGGAGTACACCGATAAACTCATCTTT. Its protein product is CACNPLLGEYTDKLIF.

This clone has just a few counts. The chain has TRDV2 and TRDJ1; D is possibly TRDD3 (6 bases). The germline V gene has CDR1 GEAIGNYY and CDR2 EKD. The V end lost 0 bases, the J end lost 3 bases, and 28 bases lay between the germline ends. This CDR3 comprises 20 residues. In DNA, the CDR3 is TGTGCCTGTGACACCTTGCAGAGTCGAATGGTACTGGGCGGCCCCGATAAACTCATCTTT. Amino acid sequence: CACDTLQSRMVLGGPDKLIF.

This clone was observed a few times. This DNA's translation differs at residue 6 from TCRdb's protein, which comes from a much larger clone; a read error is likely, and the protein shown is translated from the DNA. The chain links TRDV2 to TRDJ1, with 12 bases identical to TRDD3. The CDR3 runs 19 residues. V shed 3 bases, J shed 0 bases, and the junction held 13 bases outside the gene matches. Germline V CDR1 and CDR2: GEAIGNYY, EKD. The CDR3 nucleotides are TGTGCCTGTGACCCTTTACTGGGGGATACACAGTTGTACACCGATAAACTCATCTTT. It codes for CACDPLLGDTQLYTDKLIF.

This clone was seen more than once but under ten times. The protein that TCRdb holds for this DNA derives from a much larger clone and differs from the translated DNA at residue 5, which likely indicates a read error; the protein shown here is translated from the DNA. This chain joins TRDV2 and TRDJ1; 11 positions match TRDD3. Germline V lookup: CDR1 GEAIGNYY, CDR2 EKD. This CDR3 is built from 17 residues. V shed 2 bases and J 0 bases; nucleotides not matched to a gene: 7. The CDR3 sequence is CACDILGDREYTDKLIF. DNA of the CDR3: TGTGCCTGTGACATACTGGGGGATAGGGAGTACACCGATAAACTCATCTTT.

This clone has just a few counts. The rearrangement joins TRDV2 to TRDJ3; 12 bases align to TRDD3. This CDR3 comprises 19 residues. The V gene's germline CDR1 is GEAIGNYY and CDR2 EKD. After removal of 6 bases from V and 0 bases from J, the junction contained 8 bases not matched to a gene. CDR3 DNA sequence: TGTGCCTGTCTTCTACTGGGGGATACAATCTCCTGGGACACCCGACAGATGTTTTTC. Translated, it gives CACLLLGDTISWDTRQMFF.

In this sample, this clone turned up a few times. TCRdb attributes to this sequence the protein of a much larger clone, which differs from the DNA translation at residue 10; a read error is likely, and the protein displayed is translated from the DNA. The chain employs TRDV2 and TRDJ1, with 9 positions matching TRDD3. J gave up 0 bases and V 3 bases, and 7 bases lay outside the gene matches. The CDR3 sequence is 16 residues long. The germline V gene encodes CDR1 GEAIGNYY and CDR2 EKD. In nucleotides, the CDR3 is TGTGCCTGTGACCCCCTACTGGGGGAGAACACCGATAAACTCATCTTT. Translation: CACDPLLGENTDKLIF.

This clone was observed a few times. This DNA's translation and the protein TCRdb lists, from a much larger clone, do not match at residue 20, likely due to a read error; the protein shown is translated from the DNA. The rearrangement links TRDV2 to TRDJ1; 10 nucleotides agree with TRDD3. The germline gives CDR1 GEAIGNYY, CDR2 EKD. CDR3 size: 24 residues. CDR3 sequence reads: CACDSLLGDRGGIQGERYTNKLIF. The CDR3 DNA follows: TGTGCCTGTGACAGCCTCCTGGGGGATAGGGGGGGGATACAGGGCGAAAGGTACACCAATAAACTCATCTTT.